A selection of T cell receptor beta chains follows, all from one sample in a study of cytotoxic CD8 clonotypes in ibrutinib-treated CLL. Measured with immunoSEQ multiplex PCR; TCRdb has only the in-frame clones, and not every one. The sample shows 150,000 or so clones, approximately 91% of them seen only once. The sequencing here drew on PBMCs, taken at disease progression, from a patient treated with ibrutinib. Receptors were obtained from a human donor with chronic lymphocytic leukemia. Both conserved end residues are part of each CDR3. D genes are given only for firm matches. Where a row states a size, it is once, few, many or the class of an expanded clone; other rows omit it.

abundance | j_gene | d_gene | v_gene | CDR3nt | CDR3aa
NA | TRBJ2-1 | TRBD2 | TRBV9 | TGTGCCAGCAGCGTAGAGTTAGCGGGAACTACAGCTGAGCAGTTCTTC | CASSVELAGTTAEQFF
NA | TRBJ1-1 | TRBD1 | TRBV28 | TGTGCCAGCAGTCCAAATCGGCTCAGGGGGCGAAGGTGGAACACTGAAGCTTTCTTT | CASSPNRLRGRRWNTEAFF
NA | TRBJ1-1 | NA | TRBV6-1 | TGTGCCAGCAGTGAGCAGGGTTTCACTGAAGCTTTCTTT | CASSEQGFTEAFF
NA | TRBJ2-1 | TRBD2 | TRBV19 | TGTGCCAGTAGTGCGCGGGGACTAGCGGGAGGGCCGTTCGTGGAGCAGTTCTTC | CASSARGLAGGPFVEQFF
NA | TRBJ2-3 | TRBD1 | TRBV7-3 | TGTGCCAGCAGCTCAGCCGGGACAGGGGTAACAGATACGCAGTATTTT | CASSSAGTGVTDTQYF
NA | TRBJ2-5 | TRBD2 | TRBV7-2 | TGTGCCTCCAAAGCCCAGGCGGGAGCAGCCGAGACCCAGTACTTC | CASKAQAGAAETQYF
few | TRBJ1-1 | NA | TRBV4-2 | TGTGCCAGCAGCCGGACGATCACAGGCCTCACTGAAGCTTTCTTT | CASSRTITGLTEAFF
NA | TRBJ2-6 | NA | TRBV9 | TGTGCCAGCAGGGCCGCTCCTGGGGCCAACGTCCTGACTTTC | CASRAAPGANVLTF
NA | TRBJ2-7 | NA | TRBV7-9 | TGTGCCAGCAGCCTTGGGCAGGGTATCTACGAGCAGTACTTC | CASSLGQGIYEQYF
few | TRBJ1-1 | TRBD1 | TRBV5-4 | TGTGCCAGCAACCCTCGACAGGGTTGGGGCTCGAACACTGAAGCTTTCTTT | CASNPRQGWGSNTEAFF
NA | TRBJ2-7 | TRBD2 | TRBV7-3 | TGTGCCAGCAGCTTAACCGGCGGGAGTGGTTACGAGCAGTACTTC | CASSLTGGSGYEQYF
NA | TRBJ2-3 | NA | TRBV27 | TGTGCCAGCCGCCTAGGCACAGATACGCAGTATTTT | CASRLGTDTQYF
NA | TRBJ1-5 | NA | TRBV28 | TGTGCCAGCAGGACGGGGGGTAGCAATCAGCCCCAGCATTTT | CASRTGGSNQPQHF
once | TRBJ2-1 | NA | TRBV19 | TGTGCCAGTAGTATAGGAGGGAGTAGGCTGTTCTTC | CASSIGGSRLFF
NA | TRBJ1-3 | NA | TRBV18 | TGTGCCAGCTCACCATGGGATGGAAACACCATATATTTT | CASSPWDGNTIYF
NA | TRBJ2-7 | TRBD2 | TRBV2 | TGTGCCAGCCACAAAGCGGGAGACCTCTCCGAGCAGTACTTC | CASHKAGDLSEQYF
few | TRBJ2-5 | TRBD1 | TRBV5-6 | TGTGCCAGCAGCTTGACAGGGGTAGAGACCCAGTACTTC | CASSLTGVETQYF
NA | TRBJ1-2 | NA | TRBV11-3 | TGTGCCAGCAGCCCTGGGGGGGCGAATGGCTACACCTTC | CASSPGGANGYTF
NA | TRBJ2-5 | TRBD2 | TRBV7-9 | TGTGCCAGCAGCTCGCCTGGACTAGCGGGAGTCAAGGAGACCCAGTACTTC | CASSSPGLAGVKETQYF
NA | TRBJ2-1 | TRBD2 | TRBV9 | TGTGCCAGCAGCGTAGGCACTAGCGATTACAATGAGCAGTTCTTC | CASSVGTSDYNEQFF
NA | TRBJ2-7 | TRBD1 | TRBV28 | TGTGCCAGCGGGACAGAAAAATACGAGCAGTACTTC | CASGTEKYEQYF
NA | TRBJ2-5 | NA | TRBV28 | TGTGCCAGCAGTGACCCATCGGGGGCGGGTACGAAGACCCAGTACTTC | CASSDPSGAGTKTQYF
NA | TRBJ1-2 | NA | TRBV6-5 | TGTGCCAGCAGTTACCGCCGCCCGAACTATGGCTACACCTTC | CASSYRRPNYGYTF
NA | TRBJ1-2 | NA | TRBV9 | TGTGCCAGCAGCACCCACGAGGAGTATCGCTACACCTTC | CASSTHEEYRYTF
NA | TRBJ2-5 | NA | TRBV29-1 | TGCAGCGGGGCCCCCGGAGGCCAAGAGACCCAGTACTTC | CSGAPGGQETQYF
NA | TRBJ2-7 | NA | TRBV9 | TGTGCCAGCAGCGTTGGGAACAGCAAGAGGGAGGAGCAGTACTTC | CASSVGNSKREEQYF
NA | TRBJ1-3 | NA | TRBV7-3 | TGTGCCAGCAGCTTAGTCCGGAACTCTGGAAACACCATATATTTT | CASSLVRNSGNTIYF
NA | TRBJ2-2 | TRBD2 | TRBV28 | TGTGCCAGCAGTTTATTTTCCCTAGCGGGAGTAAACGGGGAGCTGTTTTTT | CASSLFSLAGVNGELFF
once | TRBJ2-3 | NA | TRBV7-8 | TGTGCCAGCAGCTTAGTTCTAGGGGCCACAGATACGCAGTATTTT | CASSLVLGATDTQYF
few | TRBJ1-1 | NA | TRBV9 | TGTGCCAGCAGCCGGGGCCTGAACACTGAAGCTTTCTTT | CASSRGLNTEAFF
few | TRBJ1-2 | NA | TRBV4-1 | TGCGCCAGCAGCCAGGGTCAGGGTTATGGCTACACCTTC | CASSQGQGYGYTF
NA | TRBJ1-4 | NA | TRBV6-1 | TGTGCCAGCAGTGAAGGGAGGGGAGATAATGAAAAACTGTTTTTT | CASSEGRGDNEKLFF
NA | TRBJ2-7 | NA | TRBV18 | TGTGCCAGCTCAGCCCAAGGGTCCTCCTACGAGCAGTACTTC | CASSAQGSSYEQYF
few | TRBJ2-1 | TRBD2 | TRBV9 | TGTGCCAGCAGCGTTTCTAGGACTAGCGGGAGAACTGAGCAGTTCTTC | CASSVSRTSGRTEQFF
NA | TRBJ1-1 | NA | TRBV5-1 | TGCGCCAGCAGCTTGGCCGGCAGGGACACTGAAGCTTTCTTT | CASSLAGRDTEAFF
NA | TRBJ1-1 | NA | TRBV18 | TGTGCCAGCTCACCCAGGGGCGATCTTGAAGCTTTCTTT | CASSPRGDLEAFF
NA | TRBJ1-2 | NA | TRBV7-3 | TGTGCCAGCAGCTTAACCGGGACGGCGACGAACTATGGCTACACCTTC | CASSLTGTATNYGYTF
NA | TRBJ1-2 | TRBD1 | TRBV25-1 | TGTGCCAGCAGTGGGACAGGGTATGGCTACACCTTC | CASSGTGYGYTF
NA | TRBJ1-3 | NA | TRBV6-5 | TGTGCCAGCAGTTACTCGAAAGGTTACGCTGGAAACACCATATATTTT | CASSYSKGYAGNTIYF
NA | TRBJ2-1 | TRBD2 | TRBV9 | TGTGCCAGCAGCGTAGGCGGGAGGGGCAATGAGCAGTTCTTC | CASSVGGRGNEQFF
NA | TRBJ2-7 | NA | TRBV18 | TGTGCCAGCTCACCTACCTCCTCCTACGAGCAGTACTTC | CASSPTSSYEQYF
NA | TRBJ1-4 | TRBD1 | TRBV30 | TGTGCCTGGAACAGGGGGAATAATGAAAAACTGTTTTTT | CAWNRGNNEKLFF
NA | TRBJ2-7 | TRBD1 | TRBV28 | TGTGCCAGCACCAACTTGGCAGGGGGTGTTTACGAGCAGTACTTC | CASTNLAGGVYEQYF
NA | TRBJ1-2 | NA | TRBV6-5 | TGTGCCAGCAGGGGGGCGCAGGTTGGTGGCTACACCTTC | CASRGAQVGGYTF
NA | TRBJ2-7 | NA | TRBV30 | TGTGCCTGGAGTGTGGGGCAGGGCAATACGGGGCAGTACTTC | CAWSVGQGNTGQYF
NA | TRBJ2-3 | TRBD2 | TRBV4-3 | TGCGCCAGCAGCCAAGTGGGGGGAGGGAGCACAGATACGCAGTATTTT | CASSQVGGGSTDTQYF
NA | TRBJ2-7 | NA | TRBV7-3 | TGTGCCAGCAGCTTAACAGTCGGGGCGGGTTACCCCTACGAGCAGTACTTC | CASSLTVGAGYPYEQYF
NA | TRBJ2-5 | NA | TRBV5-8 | TGTGCCAGCAGCCATCGACGGGGAGAGACCCAGTACTTC | CASSHRRGETQYF
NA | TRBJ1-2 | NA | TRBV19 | TGTGCCAGTACAGGGCCGAGCTATGGCTACACCTTC | CASTGPSYGYTF
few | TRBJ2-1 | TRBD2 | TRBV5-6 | TGTGCCAGCAGCTTCTATACCGGGACTAGCGGGCCGGCGATCTTC | CASSFYTGTSGPAIF
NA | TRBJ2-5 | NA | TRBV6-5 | TGTGCCAGCAGTAGCCCAGAACAAGAGACCCAGTACTTC | CASSSPEQETQYF
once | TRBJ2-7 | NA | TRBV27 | TGTGCCAGCAGTCGGACGGGGGTCTACGAGCAGTACTTC | CASSRTGVYEQYF
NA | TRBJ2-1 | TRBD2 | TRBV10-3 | TGTGCCATCAAAGGGACTAGCGGGAGTTCCTACAATGAGCAGTTCTTC | CAIKGTSGSSYNEQFF